This record looks at one T cell receptor beta chain sequence and its context. Its antigen remains unknown. This specimen belongs to a study of T cell responses to AZD1222 COVID-19 vaccine. Study as a whole: Second-dose schedules of about 4 or about 12 weeks were combined. The study's findings and limits: Vaccination with two AZD1222 doses was followed by a rise in Spike-specific TCR breadth and depth. Baseline seropositives among AZD1222 recipients totaled only five to seven.

Deletions cut 7 bases from V and 8 bases from J, with 18 bases between. CDR3 length: 14 residues. Germline V CDR1 and CDR2: MRHNA, SNTAGT. Clones were sequenced by immunoSEQ multiplex PCR, and TCRdb holds only the in-frame ones, with some missing. The sample yields about 93,000 clones, around 90% seen once. The chain joins TRBV6-4 to TRBJ2-1, with a tentative D call TRBD2 (6 bases). This clonotype was sampled from an adult in good health. Sequenced here: peripheral blood, sampled on day 0 of AZD1222 vaccination. The CDR3 sequence: CASKSREGNDEQFF. CDR3 nucleotide sequence: TGTGCCAGCAAGTCGCGGGAAGGTAACGATGAGCAGTTCTTC.